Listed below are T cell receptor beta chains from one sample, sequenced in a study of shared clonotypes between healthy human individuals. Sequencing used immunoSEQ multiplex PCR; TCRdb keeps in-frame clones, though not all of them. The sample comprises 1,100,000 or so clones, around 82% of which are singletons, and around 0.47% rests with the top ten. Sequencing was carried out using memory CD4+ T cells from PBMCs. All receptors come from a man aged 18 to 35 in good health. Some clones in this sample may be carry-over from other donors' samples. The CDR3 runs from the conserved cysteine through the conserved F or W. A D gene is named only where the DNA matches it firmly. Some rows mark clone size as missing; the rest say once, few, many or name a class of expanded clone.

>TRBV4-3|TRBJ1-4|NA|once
TGCGCCAGCAGCCAAGATCAGCTATCGCGAGCCCTCGCAACTAATGAAAAACTGTTTTTT
CASSQDQLSRALATNEKLFF
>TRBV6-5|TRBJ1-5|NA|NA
TGTGCCAGCAGTTACTCACACACCGGTGATCAGCCCCAGCATTTT
CASSYSHTGDQPQHF
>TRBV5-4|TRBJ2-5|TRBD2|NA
TGTGCCAGCAGCTTCGTACGGGGGGGAGCCCAAGAGACCCAGTACTTC
CASSFVRGGAQETQYF
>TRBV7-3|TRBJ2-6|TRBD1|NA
TGTGCCAGCAGCTCCAGGGGGCCTATCTCTGGGGCCAACGTCCTGACTTTC
CASSSRGPISGANVLTF
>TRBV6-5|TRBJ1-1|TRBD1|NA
TGTGCCAGCAGTTACTCCGACAGGGGTGACACTGAAGCTTTCTTT
CASSYSDRGDTEAFF
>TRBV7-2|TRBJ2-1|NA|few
TGTGCCAGCAGCTTACTTAATGAGCAGTTCTTC
CASSLLNEQFF
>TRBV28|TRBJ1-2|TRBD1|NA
TGTGCCAGCAGATACAGGGGACCGCAATCACCACTATACGGCTACACCTTC
CASRYRGPQSPLYGYTF
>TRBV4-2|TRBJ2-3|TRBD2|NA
TGTGCCAGCAGCCAAGAAGGACTAGCGCCTACTGAAACAGATACGCAGTATTTT
CASSQEGLAPTETDTQYF
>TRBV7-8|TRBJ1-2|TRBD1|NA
TGTGCCAGCAGCTCTTTGATCGGACAGGGAGACTATGGCTACACCTTC
CASSSLIGQGDYGYTF
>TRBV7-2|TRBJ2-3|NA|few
TGTGCCAGCACCCGACTAGTGCCTAGCACAGATACGCAGTATTTT
CASTRLVPSTDTQYF
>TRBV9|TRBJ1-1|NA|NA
TGTGCCAGCAGCGTTGACGGTACAAACACTGAAGCTTTCTTT
CASSVDGTNTEAFF
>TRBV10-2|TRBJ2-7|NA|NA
TGCGCCAGCATAGGTGGGCCCTCCTACGAGCAGTACTTC
CASIGGPSYEQYF
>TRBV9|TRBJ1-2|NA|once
TGTGCCAGCAGCGTAGACCCCCACAAAGGCTATGGCTACACCTTC
CASSVDPHKGYGYTF
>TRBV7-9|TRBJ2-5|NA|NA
TGTGCCAGCAGCTCAGAACAGGGTTCTAGAGAGACCCAGTACTTC
CASSSEQGSRETQYF
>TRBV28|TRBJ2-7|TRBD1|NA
TGTGCCAGCACCCGGACAGGCGTCTACGAGCAGTACTTC
CASTRTGVYEQYF
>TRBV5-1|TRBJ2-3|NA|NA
TGCGCCAGCAGCTCGACCGCGGATACGCAGTATTTT
CASSSTADTQYF
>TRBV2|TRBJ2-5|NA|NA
TGTGCCAGCAGTTATCAGGGACCGCGAGAGACCCAGTACTTC
CASSYQGPRETQYF
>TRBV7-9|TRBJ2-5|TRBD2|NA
TGTGCCAGCAGCTTAGTCCTACCTAGCGGAGAGACCCAGTACTTC
CASSLVLPSGETQYF
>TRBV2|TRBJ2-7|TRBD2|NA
TGTGCCAGCAGTTTTCTCTCCAGCGGGAGGGCGGCCTACGAGCAGTACTTC
CASSFLSSGRAAYEQYF
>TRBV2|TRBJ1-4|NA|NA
TGTGCCGGGAGGACAGACAGTAATGAAAAACTGTTTTTT
CAGRTDSNEKLFF
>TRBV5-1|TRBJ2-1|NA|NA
TGCGCCAGCAGCGAACTGGGGCTGAGCTCCTACAATGAGCAGTTCTTC
CASSELGLSSYNEQFF